This T cell receptor beta chain comes out of a study of cytomegalovirus exposure and HLA in healthy donors. In its sample, this clone was seen a few times. A multiplex PCR was run with 60 Vbeta primers and 13 Jbeta primers. Repertoires were generated with immunoSEQ multiplex PCR, while TCRdb's copy carries only in-frame clones and drops some. In the table there are 150,000 to 180,000 clones, roughly three quarters of which are singletons. The CDR3 is 14 amino acids. V was cut by 5 bases and J by 5 bases, with 15 bases left in between. Germline V gene data show CDR1 as LNHDA and CDR2 as SQIVND (reference sequence).

Specimen: PBMCs. V is TRBV19 and J is TRBJ1-1, with unresolved D. The clonotype comes from a man between 25 and 39 years old in good health and CMV-seropositive. CDR3 residues: CASSAQIPATEAFF. CDR3 nucleotides: TGTGCCAGTAGTGCTCAGATCCCAGCGACTGAAGCTTTCTTT.